These 2 T cell receptor beta chains originate from one sample sequenced in a study of T-cell reconstitution after alpha-beta-depleted transplantation in children. This sample's TCRbeta library carried unique molecular identifier barcodes. Each CDR3 protein gets one entry after TCRdb re-called the PCR reads with MiXCR. Seen here are 350,000 to 500,000 distinct CDR3 sequences, around 46% observed once, and the top ten hold roughly 27%. Sequenced material: PBMCs, taken before TCRalphabeta/CD19-depleted stem cell transplant. The receptor source for this set is a girl under 10 years old with aplastic anemia, due to receive a stem cell transplant.

The chain uses TRBV18 and TRBJ2-2; maybe TRBD1 (6 bases). CDR3 length equals 18 residues. The V end lost 5 bases, the J end lost 0 bases, and 19 bases lay between the germline ends. Germline V gene data show CDR1 as KGHSH and CDR2 as LQKENI. CDR3 amino acids: CASSLEITQGSNTGELFF. The CDR3 nucleotides are TGTGCCAGCTCATTAGAGATTACACAGGGCTCGAACACCGGGGAGCTGTTTTTT.

The chain uses TRBV5-6 and TRBJ2-7; D is perhaps TRBD2 (5 bases). The ends were cut back, 2 bases at V and 0 bases at J, with 24 bases in the middle. The CDR3 is 19 amino acids. CDR1 and CDR2 from the germline V gene are SGHDT and YYEEEE. The CDR3 DNA reads TGTGCCAGCAGCTTAGTCGTCGCATCCGAGGGTCCTAGCTCCTACGAGCAGTACTTC. This encodes CASSLVVASEGPSSYEQYF.